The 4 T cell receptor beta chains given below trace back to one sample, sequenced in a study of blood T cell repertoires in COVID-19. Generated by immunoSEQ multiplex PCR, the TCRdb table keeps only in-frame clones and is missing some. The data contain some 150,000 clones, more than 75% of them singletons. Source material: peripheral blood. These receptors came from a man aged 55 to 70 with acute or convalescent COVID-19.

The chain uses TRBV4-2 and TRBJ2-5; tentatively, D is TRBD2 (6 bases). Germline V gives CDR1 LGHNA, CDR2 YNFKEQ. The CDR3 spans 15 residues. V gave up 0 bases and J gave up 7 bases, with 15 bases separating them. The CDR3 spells CASSQDGEGRGTQYF. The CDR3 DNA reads TGTGCCAGCAGCCAAGATGGGGAAGGGCGGGGGACCCAGTACTTC.

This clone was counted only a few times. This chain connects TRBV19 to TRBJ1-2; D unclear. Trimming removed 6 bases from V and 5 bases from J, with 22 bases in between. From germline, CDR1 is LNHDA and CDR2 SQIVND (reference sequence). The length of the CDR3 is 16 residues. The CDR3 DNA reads TGTGCCAGTAGCCCTTACATACCGTATTTGACTTATGGCTACACCTTC. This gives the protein CASSPYIPYLTYGYTF.

CDR3 sequence reads: CATSRDLGTGGHEQYF. CDR3 coding DNA: TGTGCCACCAGCAGAGATCTGGGGACAGGGGGACACGAGCAGTACTTC. The chain recombines TRBV15 with TRBJ2-7; 11 nucleotides line up with TRBD1. V dropped 0 bases and J dropped 5; count of bases not matched to a gene: 6. CDR3 length: 16 residues. The germline CDR1 and CDR2 sequences are LNHNV and YYDKDF (reference sequence).

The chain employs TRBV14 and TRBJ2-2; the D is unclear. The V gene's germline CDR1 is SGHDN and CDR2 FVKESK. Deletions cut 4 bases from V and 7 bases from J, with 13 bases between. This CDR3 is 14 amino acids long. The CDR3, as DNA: TGTGCCAGCAGCCCCGAATGGGCAGGCGGGGAGCTGTTTTTT. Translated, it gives CASSPEWAGGELFF.